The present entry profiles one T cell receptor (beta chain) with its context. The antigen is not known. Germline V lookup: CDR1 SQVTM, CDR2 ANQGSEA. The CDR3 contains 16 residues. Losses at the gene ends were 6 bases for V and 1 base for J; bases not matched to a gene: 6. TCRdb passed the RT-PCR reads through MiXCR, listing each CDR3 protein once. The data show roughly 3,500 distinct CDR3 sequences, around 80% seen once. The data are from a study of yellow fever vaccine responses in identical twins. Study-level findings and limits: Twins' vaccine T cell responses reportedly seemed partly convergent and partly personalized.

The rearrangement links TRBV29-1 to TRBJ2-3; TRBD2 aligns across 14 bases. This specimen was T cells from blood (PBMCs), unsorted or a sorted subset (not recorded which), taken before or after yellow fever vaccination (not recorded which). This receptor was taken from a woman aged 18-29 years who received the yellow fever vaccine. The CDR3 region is CSVALGLAGGTDTQYF. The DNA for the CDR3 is TGCAGCGTCGCGCTGGGACTAGCGGGAGGCACAGATACGCAGTATTTT.